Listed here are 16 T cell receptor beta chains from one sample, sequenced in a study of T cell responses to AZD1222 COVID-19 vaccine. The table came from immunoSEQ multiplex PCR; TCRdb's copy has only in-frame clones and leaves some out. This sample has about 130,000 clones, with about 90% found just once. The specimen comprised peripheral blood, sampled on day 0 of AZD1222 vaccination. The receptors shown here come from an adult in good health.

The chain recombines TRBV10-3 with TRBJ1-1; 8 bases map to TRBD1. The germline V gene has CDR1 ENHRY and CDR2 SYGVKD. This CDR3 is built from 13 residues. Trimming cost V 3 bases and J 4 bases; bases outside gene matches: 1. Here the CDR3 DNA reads TGTGCCATCAGTGACGGACAGGGCACTGAAGCTTTCTTT. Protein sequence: CAISDGQGTEAFF.

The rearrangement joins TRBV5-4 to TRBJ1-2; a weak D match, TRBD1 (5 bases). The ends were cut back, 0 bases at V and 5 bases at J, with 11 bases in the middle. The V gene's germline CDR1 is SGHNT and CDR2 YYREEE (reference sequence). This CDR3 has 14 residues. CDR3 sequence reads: CASSLGGGEYGYTF. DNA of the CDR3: TGTGCCAGCAGCTTGGGCGGGGGGGAGTATGGCTACACCTTC.

The CDR3, as DNA: TGTGCCAGCAGCCAAGAGTCTCCCGGACTAGCCGGGAGCGAGCAGTACTTC. Its translation: CASSQESPGLAGSEQYF. The chain is built from TRBV4-2 and TRBJ2-7, with 8 bases fitting TRBD2. V lost 0 bases to trimming and J lost 6 bases; unmatched junction nucleotides: 13. The CDR3 is 17 residues long. Germline assignment: CDR1 LGHNA and CDR2 YNFKEQ.

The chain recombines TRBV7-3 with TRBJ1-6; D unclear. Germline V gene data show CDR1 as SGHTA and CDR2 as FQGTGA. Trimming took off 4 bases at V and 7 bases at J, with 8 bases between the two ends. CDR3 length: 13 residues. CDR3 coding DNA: TGTGCCAGCAGCTCGTCAGCGAATTCACCCCTCCACTTT. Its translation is CASSSSANSPLHF.

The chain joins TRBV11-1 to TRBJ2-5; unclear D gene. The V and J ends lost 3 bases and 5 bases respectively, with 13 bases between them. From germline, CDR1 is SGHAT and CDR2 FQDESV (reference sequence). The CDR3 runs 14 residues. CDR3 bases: TGTGCCAGCAGCTTCTGGACGTCTTCGGAGACCCAGTACTTC. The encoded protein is CASSFWTSSETQYF.

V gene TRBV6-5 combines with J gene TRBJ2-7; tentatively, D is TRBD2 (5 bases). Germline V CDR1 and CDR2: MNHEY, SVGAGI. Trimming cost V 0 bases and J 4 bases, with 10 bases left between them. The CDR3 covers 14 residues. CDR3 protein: CASSYSKGGYEQYF. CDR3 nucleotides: TGTGCCAGCAGTTACTCGAAGGGCGGGTACGAGCAGTACTTC.

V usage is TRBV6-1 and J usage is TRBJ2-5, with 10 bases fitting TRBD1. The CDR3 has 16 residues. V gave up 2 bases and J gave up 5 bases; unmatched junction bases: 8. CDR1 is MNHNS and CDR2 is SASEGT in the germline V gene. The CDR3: CASSEHKGDRGETQYF. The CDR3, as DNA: TGTGCCAGCAGTGAACACAAAGGGGACAGGGGTGAGACCCAGTACTTC.

CDR3 region: CASSLVSWDTNTGELFF. For the CDR3, the DNA is TGTGCCAGCAGTTTAGTGTCTTGGGATACGAACACCGGGGAGCTGTTTTTT. The rearrangement links TRBV28 to TRBJ2-2, with D uncertain. Trimming shortened V by 2 bases and J by 0 bases, and 13 bases separated the two germline ends. The CDR3 length is 17 residues. CDR1 and CDR2 from the germline V gene are MDHEN and SYDVKM.

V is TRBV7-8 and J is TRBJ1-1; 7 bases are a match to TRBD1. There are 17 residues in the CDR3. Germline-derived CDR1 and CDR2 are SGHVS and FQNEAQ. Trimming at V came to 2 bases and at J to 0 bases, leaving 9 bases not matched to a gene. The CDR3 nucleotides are TGTGCCAGCAGCTTAAGGGCGCAGGGGGGGGTGAACACTGAAGCTTTCTTT. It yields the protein CASSLRAQGGVNTEAFF.

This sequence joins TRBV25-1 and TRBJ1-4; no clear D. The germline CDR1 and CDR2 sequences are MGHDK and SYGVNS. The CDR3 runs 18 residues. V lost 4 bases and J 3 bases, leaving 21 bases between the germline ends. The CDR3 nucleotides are TGTGCCAGCAGTGCCTCCCTTGGGCCGTTCCCCCCTAATGAAAAACTGTTTTTT. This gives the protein CASSASLGPFPPNEKLFF.

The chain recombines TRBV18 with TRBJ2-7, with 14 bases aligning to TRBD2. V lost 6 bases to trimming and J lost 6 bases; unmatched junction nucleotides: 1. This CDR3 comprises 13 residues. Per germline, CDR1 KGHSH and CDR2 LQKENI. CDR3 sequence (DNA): TGTGCCAGCTCGGGACTAGCGGGAGCCGAGCAGTACTTC. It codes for CASSGLAGAEQYF.

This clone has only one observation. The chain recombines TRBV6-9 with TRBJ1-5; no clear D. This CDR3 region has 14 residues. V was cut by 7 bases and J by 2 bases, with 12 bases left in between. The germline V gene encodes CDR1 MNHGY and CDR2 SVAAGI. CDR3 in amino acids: CASKEVAGNQPQHF. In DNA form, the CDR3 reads TGTGCCAGCAAAGAAGTAGCGGGCAATCAGCCCCAGCATTTT.

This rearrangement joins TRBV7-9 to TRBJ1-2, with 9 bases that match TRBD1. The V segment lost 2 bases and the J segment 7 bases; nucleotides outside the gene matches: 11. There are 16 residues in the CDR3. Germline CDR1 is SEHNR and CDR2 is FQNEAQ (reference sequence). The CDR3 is CASSLTLRQGGVGYTF. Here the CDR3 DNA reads TGTGCCAGCAGCTTAACGTTGCGACAGGGGGGAGTTGGCTACACCTTC.

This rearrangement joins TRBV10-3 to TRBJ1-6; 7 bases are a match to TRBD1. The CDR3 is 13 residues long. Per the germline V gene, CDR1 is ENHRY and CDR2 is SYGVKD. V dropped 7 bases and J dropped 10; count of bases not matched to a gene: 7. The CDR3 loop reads CAINPTGASPLHF. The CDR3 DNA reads TGTGCCATCAATCCTACAGGGGCCTCACCCCTCCACTTT.

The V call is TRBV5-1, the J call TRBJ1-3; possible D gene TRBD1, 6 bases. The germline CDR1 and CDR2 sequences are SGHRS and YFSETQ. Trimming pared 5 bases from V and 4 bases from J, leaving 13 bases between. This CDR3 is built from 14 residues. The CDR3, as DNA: TGCGCCAGCAGTTCAGGGGCGGCGGGAAACACCATATATTTT. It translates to CASSSGAAGNTIYF.

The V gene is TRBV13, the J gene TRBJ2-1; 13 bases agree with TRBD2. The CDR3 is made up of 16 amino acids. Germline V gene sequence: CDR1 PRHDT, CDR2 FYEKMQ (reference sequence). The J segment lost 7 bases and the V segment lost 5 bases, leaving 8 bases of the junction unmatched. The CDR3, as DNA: TGTGCCAGCAGCCCGGGGGGACTAGCGGGACGAAATGAGCAGTTCTTC. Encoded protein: CASSPGGLAGRNEQFF.